This is a list of T cell receptor beta chains from one sample in a study of control samples from healthy donors and cancer patients. Libraries were prepared by immunoSEQ multiplex PCR; TCRdb keeps only in-frame clonotypes and omits some of them. The sample lists 95,000 to 120,000 clones; around 80% were seen once. The sequenced sample was blood. These receptors were taken from a man between 18 and 35 years old in good health. CDR3s include the opening cysteine and the closing phenylalanine or tryptophan. A D gene is named only where the DNA matches it firmly. Rows give clone size only sometimes, using once, few, many, or a class for an expanded clone.

CDR3aa	CDR3nt	v_gene	j_gene	abundance	d_gene	len
CASSERGSRRPQHF	TGTGCCAGCAGTGAGAGGGGCTCGCGGAGGCCCCAGCATTTT	TRBV25-1	TRBJ1-5	.	.	14
CAWSVRAGVGNSPLHF	TGTGCCTGGAGTGTACGAGCAGGGGTGGGTAATTCACCCCTCCACTTT	TRBV30	TRBJ1-6	many	.	16
CASSSSSRGLGTGELFF	TGTGCCAGCAGCTCATCATCCAGGGGGTTGGGGACCGGGGAGCTGTTTTTT	TRBV9	TRBJ2-2	.	TRBD1	17
CASSWDRVGNQPQHF	TGTGCCAGCAGCTGGGACAGGGTGGGCAATCAGCCCCAGCATTTT	TRBV28	TRBJ1-5	.	TRBD1	15
CASSLAVGGTTQETQYF	TGTGCCAGCAGCTTGGCCGTCGGGGGGACTACCCAAGAGACCCAGTACTTC	TRBV5-6	TRBJ2-5	.	TRBD2	17
CASTKGGENTEAFF	TGTGCCAGCACTAAAGGGGGCGAAAACACTGAAGCTTTCTTT	TRBV27	TRBJ1-1	.	TRBD1	14
CASSLAEGSTDTQYF	TGCGCCAGCAGCTTGGCGGAGGGGAGCACAGATACGCAGTATTTT	TRBV5-1	TRBJ2-3	.	.	15
CASSLAKGVGEKLFF	TGTGCCAGCAGCTTAGCGAAAGGGGTAGGCGAAAAACTGTTTTTT	TRBV7-2	TRBJ1-4	.	.	15
CASSFRERYGYTF	TGTGCCAGCAGTTTCAGGGAGCGATATGGCTACACCTTC	TRBV12-3/TRBV12-4	TRBJ1-2	.	.	13
CASSLEAHTGELFF	TGCGCCAGCAGCTTGGAAGCCCACACCGGGGAGCTGTTTTTT	TRBV5-1	TRBJ2-2	once	.	14
CASSRRGLGYTF	TGTGCCAGCAGCCGCAGAGGTCTAGGCTACACCTTC	TRBV5-8	TRBJ1-2	.	.	12
CAISGLAGGHQETQYF	TGTGCCATCAGTGGTCTAGCGGGGGGCCACCAAGAGACCCAGTACTTC	TRBV10-3	TRBJ2-5	.	TRBD2	16
CASSLAEGANEKLFF	TGCGCCAGCAGCTTGGCCGAGGGAGCTAATGAAAAACTGTTTTTT	TRBV5-1	TRBJ1-4	few	.	15
CAIRGQESNIQYF	TGTGCCATCAGAGGACAGGAGTCAAACATTCAGTACTTC	TRBV10-3	TRBJ2-4	.	TRBD1	13
CASSLGRSWEAFF	TGTGCCAGCAGCTTAGGTCGGAGCTGGGAAGCTTTCTTT	TRBV13	TRBJ1-1	.	.	13
CASSHQNRDMITGELFF	TGCGCCAGCAGCCACCAAAACAGGGATATGATCACCGGGGAGCTGTTTTTT	TRBV4-1	TRBJ2-2	.	.	17
CASSRRDLDRVTDTQYF	TGTGCCAGCTCCCGTCGGGACCTGGACAGGGTCACAGATACGCAGTATTTT	TRBV18	TRBJ2-3	.	TRBD1	17
CASSIEGPIATNEKLFF	TGTGCCAGTAGTATAGAGGGACCAATTGCAACTAATGAAAAACTGTTTTTT	TRBV19	TRBJ1-4	.	.	17
CASSQVNRDYGYTF	TGTGCCAGCAGCCAAGTTAACAGGGACTATGGCTACACCTTC	TRBV3-1/TRBV3-2	TRBJ1-2	.	.	14
CSVEDYDWSGGLETQYF	TGCAGCGTTGAAGATTATGACTGGTCAGGGGGCTTGGAGACCCAGTACTTC	TRBV29-1	TRBJ2-5	.	TRBD1	17
CASSLYRSPLHF	TGTGCCAGCAGCTTGTACCGTTCACCCCTCCACTTT	TRBV5-8	TRBJ1-6	.	.	12
CASSWEQGADTEAFF	TGTGCCAGCAGCTGGGAGCAGGGGGCTGACACTGAAGCTTTCTTT	TRBV5-4	TRBJ1-1	few	TRBD1	15
CASSELSRAGDTGELFF	TGTGCCAGCAGTGAATTAAGCAGGGCAGGTGATACCGGGGAGCTGTTTTTT	TRBV25-1	TRBJ2-2	.	.	17
CASSLALWGPLNEKLFF	TGTGCCAGCAGTTTGGCCCTTTGGGGACCCCTTAATGAAAAACTGTTTTTT	TRBV28	TRBJ1-4	.	.	17
CASSGGSGEGYNEQFF	TGTGCCAGCAGTGGGGGCAGCGGGGAGGGCTACAATGAGCAGTTCTTC	TRBV6-4	TRBJ2-1	.	TRBD2	16
CASSPPGGGKTQYF	TGTGCCAGCAGCCCTCCGGGTGGGGGAAAGACCCAGTACTTC	TRBV7-8	TRBJ2-5	few	.	14
CASSVVPGANGYTF	TGTGCCAGCAGCGTAGTGCCGGGGGCTAATGGCTACACCTTC	TRBV9	TRBJ1-2	.	.	14
CASRKTGGNTIYF	TGTGCCAGCAGGAAGACAGGGGGAAACACCATATATTTT	TRBV7-2	TRBJ1-3	few	TRBD1	13
CASSLGQGVQETQYF	TGCGCCAGCAGCTTGGGACAGGGGGTCCAAGAGACCCAGTACTTC	TRBV5-1	TRBJ2-5	few	TRBD1	15
CASSLSPRQGYSPLHF	TGTGCCAGCAGTTTATCCCCCCGACAGGGCTATTCACCCCTCCACTTT	TRBV27	TRBJ1-6	once	TRBD1	16
CASRRTGLNEQFF	TGTGCCAGCAGGCGAACAGGGTTGAATGAGCAGTTCTTC	TRBV6-5	TRBJ2-1	.	.	13
CASSDISGGGGYTF	TGTGCCAGCAGCGATATATCAGGGGGCGGTGGCTACACCTTC	TRBV9	TRBJ1-2	few	TRBD1	14
CSASPTGTNYGYTF	TGCAGTGCTAGTCCGACAGGGACCAACTATGGCTACACCTTC	TRBV20-1	TRBJ1-2	.	TRBD1	14
CASSQDRQGADYGYTF	TGTGCCAGCAGCCAAGATCGACAGGGGGCGGACTATGGCTACACCTTC	TRBV4-2	TRBJ1-2	once	TRBD1	16
CASSYTAPNSGQPQHF	TGTGCCAGCAGTTACACAGCCCCTAACTCGGGTCAGCCCCAGCATTTT	TRBV6-2/TRBV6-3	TRBJ1-5	.	.	16
CASTQIGGTNEKLFF	TGTGCCAGTACTCAGATCGGGGGAACTAATGAAAAACTGTTTTTT	TRBV19	TRBJ1-4	.	.	15
CASSLAGTGGATGNTIYF	TGTGCCAGCAGCTTAGCGGGGACAGGGGGCGCAACAGGAAACACCATATATTTT	TRBV7-6	TRBJ1-3	.	TRBD1	18
CASQRGGHGKNIQYF	TGTGCCAGCCAGAGGGGAGGGCACGGCAAAAACATTCAGTACTTC	TRBV14	TRBJ2-4	.	TRBD2	15
CAWTRQGLVTDTQYF	TGTGCCTGGACTCGTCAGGGACTGGTCACAGATACGCAGTATTTT	TRBV30	TRBJ2-3	.	.	15
CASSTQTGEETGELFF	TGTGCCAGCAGCACCCAGACCGGGGAAGAAACCGGGGAGCTGTTTTTT	TRBV7-8	TRBJ2-2	.	.	16
CASFTGTSGGFQETQYF	TGCGCCAGCTTCACGGGGACTAGCGGGGGGTTCCAAGAGACCCAGTACTTC	TRBV5-1	TRBJ2-5	.	TRBD2	17
CSVVRRSGDTQYF	TGCAGCGTTGTAAGGAGGTCAGGCGATACGCAGTATTTT	TRBV29-1	TRBJ2-3	once	.	13
CASSLNPGLATDTQYF	TGTGCCAGCAGCTTAAATCCGGGACTAGCCACAGATACGCAGTATTTT	TRBV7-2	TRBJ2-3	.	TRBD2	16
CASSQSPRGVGEQYF	TGCGCCAGCAGCCAATCCCCAAGAGGGGTCGGCGAGCAGTACTTC	TRBV4-3	TRBJ2-7	once	.	15
CASSLTVSDTQYF	TGCGCCAGCAGCTTGACTGTATCAGATACGCAGTATTTT	TRBV5-1	TRBJ2-3	few	.	13
CASSLISFGGTDTQYF	TGTGCCAGCAGTTTAATTTCGTTCGGGGGGACAGATACGCAGTATTTT	TRBV27	TRBJ2-3	.	TRBD2	16
CATSSSRLAKNIQYF	TGTGCCACCAGCAGTTCTCGGCTAGCCAAAAACATTCAGTACTTC	TRBV15	TRBJ2-4	few	.	15
CASSLGGAFSGNTIYF	TGTGCCAGCAGCCTAGGGGGAGCCTTCTCTGGAAACACCATATATTTT	TRBV2	TRBJ1-3	.	.	16
CASSEGGLSSYNEQFF	TGCGCCAGCAGCGAGGGAGGACTGAGCTCCTACAATGAGCAGTTCTTC	TRBV4-3	TRBJ2-1	.	.	16
CASSTGTPEAFF	TGTGCCAGCAGCACGGGGACTCCCGAAGCTTTCTTT	TRBV11-2	TRBJ1-1	.	.	12
CASSVGQGSPDTQYF	TGTGCCAGCAGCGTAGGACAGGGGAGTCCAGATACGCAGTATTTT	TRBV9	TRBJ2-3	.	TRBD1	15
CASSSQGGPSTDTQYF	TGTGCCAGCAGCTCGCAGGGAGGCCCTAGCACAGATACGCAGTATTTT	TRBV7-2	TRBJ2-3	.	.	16
CASSFGSGGITDTQYF	TGTGCCAGCAGCTTTGGCAGCGGGGGGATCACAGATACGCAGTATTTT	TRBV7-9	TRBJ2-3	.	TRBD2	16
CASSYAFSGTAYGYTF	TGTGCCAGCAGTTACGCCTTTTCCGGGACAGCCTATGGCTACACCTTC	TRBV6-5	TRBJ1-2	.	TRBD1	16
CASSQGTGRSTDTQYF	TGCGCCAGCAGCCAAGGGACAGGACGAAGCACAGATACGCAGTATTTT	TRBV4-3	TRBJ2-3	.	TRBD1	16
CASSYGTRNTEAFF	TGTGCCAGCAGTTACGGCACAAGGAACACTGAAGCTTTCTTT	TRBV6-5	TRBJ1-1	.	.	14
CASSQTSRTGPYEQYF	TGCGCCAGCAGCCAAACTTCTCGGACAGGGCCCTACGAGCAGTACTTC	TRBV5-1	TRBJ2-7	.	TRBD1	16
CASSPSGGGGINYGYTF	TGTGCCAGCAGTCCGTCGGGAGGAGGAGGAATTAACTATGGCTACACCTTC	TRBV28	TRBJ1-2	.	.	17